Shown below are 8 T cell receptor beta chains from a single sample sequenced in a study of cytomegalovirus exposure and HLA in healthy donors. It was with 60 Vbeta and 13 Jbeta primers that the PCR ran. Some clones are missing from TCRdb's copy, which holds only in-frame ones; the method was immunoSEQ multiplex PCR. Here the sample spans around 140,000 clones, roughly three fifths being singletons. The sample comprised PBMCs. These receptors all stem from a woman aged 55-69 years in good health and CMV-seronegative.

This clone has a handful of counts. The chain employs TRBV18 and TRBJ1-5; 8 positions agree with TRBD1. Germline values: CDR1 KGHSH, CDR2 LQKENI. J gave up 4 bases and V 5 bases, and 4 bases lay outside the gene matches. CDR3 length: 14 amino acids. The CDR3 here is CASSIQGENQPQHF. Here the CDR3 DNA reads TGTGCCAGCTCAATACAGGGGGAGAATCAGCCCCAGCATTTT.

V and J are TRBV13 and TRBJ1-1, with TRBD1 matching 7 bases. CDR1 is PRHDT, CDR2 FYEKMQ, per germline (reference sequence). V dropped 0 bases and J dropped 10; count of bases not matched to a gene: 5. The CDR3 extends over 13 amino acids. The CDR3 DNA reads TGTGCCAGCAGCTTAGGAGGGTCAGGGGGAGCTTTCTTT. Amino acids: CASSLGGSGGAFF.

V gene TRBV14 combines with J gene TRBJ1-1; no definite D call. CDR3 length: 17 residues. From germline, CDR1 is SGHDN and CDR2 FVKESK. With 0 bases removed from V and 3 bases from J, the gap between germline ends came to 17 bases. CDR3 DNA: TGTGCCAGCAGCCAAGATCGGGGAAGACGGACCGACACTGAAGCTTTCTTT. Translated: CASSQDRGRRTDTEAFF.

The rearrangement joins TRBV10-3 to TRBJ1-1; 9 positions agree with TRBD1. CDR1 ENHRY and CDR2 SYGVKD come from the germline V gene. The J segment lost 7 bases and the V segment lost 5 bases, leaving 8 bases of the junction unmatched. There are 14 residues in the CDR3. The CDR3 loop reads CAISPGTGLGEAFF. DNA for the CDR3: TGTGCCATCAGTCCCGGGACAGGGTTGGGTGAAGCTTTCTTT.

This clone showed up just a few times. The chain uses TRBV19 and TRBJ2-5, with 8 positions matching TRBD2. The germline CDR1 and CDR2 sequences are LNHDA and SQIVND (reference sequence). Trimming took 5 bases from V and 5 from J; bases not matched to a gene: 4. This CDR3 comprises 13 residues. In DNA, the CDR3 is TGTGCCAGTAGTCCCCGCGGGGGGGAGACCCAGTACTTC. Translating it yields CASSPRGGETQYF.

The chain carries TRBV19 and TRBJ1-2, with D perhaps TRBD1 (5 bases). The length of the CDR3 is 16 residues. Germline V CDR1 and CDR2: LNHDA, SQIVND (reference sequence). CDR3 amino acids: CPQAPWRRNEEYGYTF. The CDR3 region has the DNA TGTCCACAGGCGCCTTGGCGTCGAAATGAAGAATATGGCTACACCTTC. Variable domain in full (rest from reference TRBV19 and TRBJ1-2): DGGITQSPKYLFRKEGQNVTLSCEQNLNHDAMYWYRQDPGQGLRLIYYSQIVNDFQKGDIAEGYSVSREKKESFPLTVTSAQKNPTAFYLCPQAPWRRNEEYGYTFGSGTRLTVV.

The rearrangement joins TRBV6-5 to TRBJ2-5, with 8 positions matching TRBD2. V lost 7 bases, J lost 2 bases, and 9 bases stayed unmatched. Germline V CDR1 and CDR2: MNHEY, SVGAGI. The CDR3 is 15 amino acids. In nucleotides, the CDR3 is TGTGCCAGCACCCCCGGGACTAGGGCGCAAGAGACCCAGTACTTC. It is translated as CASTPGTRAQETQYF.

This chain's CDR3 is CASSVGQGVLNSPLHF. The DNA for the CDR3 is TGTGCCAGCAGCGTAGGCCAGGGGGTACTTAATTCACCCCTCCACTTT. The chain couples TRBV9 to TRBJ1-6, with 7 nucleotides matching TRBD1. CDR3 length equals 16 residues. Germline V gene sequence: CDR1 SGDLS, CDR2 YYNGEE. The junction had 6 bases not matched to a gene; V was cut back by 0 bases and J by 6 bases.